A single sample is the source of the 5 T cell receptor beta chains below, sequenced in a study of blood T cell repertoires in COVID-19. Here immunoSEQ multiplex PCR was the method, and the copy in TCRdb shows in-frame clones only, minus some. The sample gives some 17,000 clones, 75% to 90% of which show up once; about 17% is in the top ten. Sequencing was performed on peripheral blood. Receptors were obtained from a man in his fifties or sixties with active COVID-19.

The chain recombines TRBV14 with TRBJ1-4; D remains unclear. The V end was cut by 3 bases, the J end by 4 bases, with 3 bases between. Germline V gene sequence: CDR1 SGHDN, CDR2 FVKESK. This CDR3 comprises 12 residues. CDR3 loop: CASSHSNEKLFF. DNA for the CDR3: TGTGCCAGCAGCCACAGTAATGAAAAACTGTTTTTT. Full variable domain (missing parts from reference TRBV14 and TRBJ1-4): EAGVTQFPSHSVIEKGQTVTLRCDPISGHDNLYWYRRVMGKEIKFLLHFVKESKQDESGMPNNRFLAERTGGTYSTLKVQPAELEDSGVYFCASSHSNEKLFFGSGTQLSVL.

This rearrangement joins TRBV18 to TRBJ1-3; D not resolved. The V gene lost 4 bases and the J gene lost 1 base, with 8 bases spanning the gap. Germline CDR1 is KGHSH and CDR2 is LQKENI. This CDR3 comprises 14 residues. Written as DNA, the CDR3 is TGTGCCAGCTCACTAGAAGTTTCTGGAAACACCATATATTTT. Its translation is CASSLEVSGNTIYF.

V is TRBV28 and J is TRBJ2-1; the D is unclear. This CDR3 spans 15 amino acids. Germline V gene sequence: CDR1 MDHEN, CDR2 SYDVKM. The V end was cut by 2 bases, the J end by 0 bases, with 8 bases between. In nucleotides, the CDR3 is TGTGCCAGCAGTTTAACACGAAGCTCCTACAATGAGCAGTTCTTC. This sequence encodes CASSLTRSSYNEQFF. The full variable domain, its missing parts supplied by reference TRBV28 and TRBJ2-1, is DVKVTQSSRYLVKRTGEKVFLECVQDMDHENMFWYRQDPGLGLRLIYFSYDVKMKEKGDIPEGYSVSREKKERFSLILESASTNQTSMYLCASSLTRSSYNEQFFGPGTRLTVL.

This chain joins TRBV27 and TRBJ2-7; D is perhaps TRBD2 (6 bases). The CDR3 sequence is 15 residues long. Between the trimmed V and J ends, which lost 6 bases and 6 bases, there was a span of 21 bases. Looked up from germline, CDR1 is MNHEY and CDR2 is SMNVEV (reference sequence). The CDR3 bases are TGTGCCAGCAGCACTGGGACTGGCCGGTGGGCCGAGCAGTACTTC. Its translation: CASSTGTGRWAEQYF.

The chain couples TRBV7-3 to TRBJ2-1, with TRBD2 matching over 16 bases. This CDR3 comprises 17 residues. From germline, CDR1 is SGHTA and CDR2 FQGTGA. The junction had 0 bases not matched to a gene; V was cut back by 0 bases and J by 4 bases. The chain's CDR3 is CASSLTGLAGGYNEQFF. Written as DNA, the CDR3 is TGTGCCAGCAGCTTAACGGGACTAGCGGGAGGGTACAATGAGCAGTTCTTC.